Included here is one T cell receptor (beta chain) sequence, with context. This specimen belongs to a study of technical replicates of blood from a few donors. Per germline, CDR1 SGDLS and CDR2 YYNGEE. V lost 1 base and J lost 2, with 10 bases in between. The CDR3 extends over 14 amino acids. Sequenced by immunoSEQ multiplex PCR; TCRdb stores in-frame clones only, minus some. The sample has 90,000 or so clones; 95% are singletons. V usage is TRBV9 and J usage is TRBJ2-7, with TRBD1 as a possible D gene (5 bases). The source is a human donor in good health. The sequenced sample consisted of T cells isolated from PBMCs. The CDR3 nucleotides are TGTGCCAGCAGCGTACGGCAGGGCGCCTACGAGCAGTACTTC. Translation: CASSVRQGAYEQYF.